This T cell receptor beta chain comes out of a study of cytotoxic CD8 clonotypes in ibrutinib-treated CLL. Here immunoSEQ multiplex PCR was the method, and the copy in TCRdb shows in-frame clones only, minus some. Seen here are about 72,000 clones, over 75% observed once, and the top ten hold under 8.5%. Study-level findings and limits: Public clonotypes showed up rarely, and on treatment they shrank or held steady.

On this clone: Antigen: not known.

The CDR3 is 16 amino acids. The germline gives CDR1 LNHDA, CDR2 SQIVND (reference sequence). The V segment lost 6 bases and the J segment 0 bases; nucleotides outside the gene matches: 8. The specimen comprised PBMCs, sampled at disease progression, from a patient treated with ibrutinib. This chain links TRBV19 with TRBJ1-5; 7 nucleotides agree with TRBD1. This sequence originates from a human donor with chronic lymphocytic leukemia. The DNA for the CDR3 is TGTGCCAGTAGAACCCAGGGGGGCAATAGCAATCAGCCCCAGCATTTT. Residues: CASRTQGGNSNQPQHF.